This TCR beta chain was identified during a study of cytomegalovirus exposure and HLA in healthy donors. The germline V gene has CDR1 SGHRS and CDR2 YFSETQ. CDR3 length equals 14 residues. The V gene end was trimmed by 6 bases and the J gene end by 7 bases; junction bases not matched to a gene: 8. A remark on this clone: Its target is not known.

Both 60 Vbeta primers and 13 Jbeta primers went into the PCR. Sequenced by immunoSEQ multiplex PCR; TCRdb stores in-frame clones only, minus some. The sample consists of roughly 70,000 clones, around 89% of them appearing once. Broader study findings: A missense variant in DCLRE1C was later tied to TCR beta V- and J-gene trimming. It was only CMV serostatus that was available as immune exposure information.

The V and J genes are TRBV5-1 and TRBJ1-4; 8 bases agree with TRBD1. The receptor's source is a woman aged 30 to 39 in good health and CMV-seropositive. The specimen sequenced was PBMCs. DNA of the CDR3: TGCGCCAGCACCTGGACAGGGTTGGGTGAAAAACTGTTTTTT. It is translated as CASTWTGLGEKLFF. Full variable domain (remainder filled in from reference TRBV5-1 and TRBJ1-4): KAGVTQTPRYLIKTRGQQVTLSCSPISGHRSVSWYQQTPGQGLQFLFEYFSETQRNKGNFPGRFSGRQFSNSRSEMNVSTLELGDSALYLCASTWTGLGEKLFFGSGTQLSVL.